This T cell receptor beta chain was documented in a study of T cells after yellow fever vaccination (dated by TCRdb to between 2017 and 2020). Looking at the study overall: The SMART-Seq v4 Ultra Low Input RNA kit was used to prepare libraries from fractions with low cell numbers. Bulk TCR alpha and beta repertoires were sequenced longitudinally to track T-cell clones before and after primary and booster YFV17D yellow fever vaccination. Blood was drawn at multiple timepoints before and after primary and secondary immunization, with bulk PBMC replicates and cell subsets isolated. Two healthy male donors, one aged 18 to 30 and one aged 30 to 40 years, were included in the cohort. Broad study findings and their caveats: After the booster, most of the clones that had expanded following primary vaccination were detected again (just under 97% of CD4 and around 88% of CD8), which suggests that memory was broadly maintained. A small fraction of clonotypes appeared in both the CD4 and CD8 compartments, likely as a result of convergent recombination. Because only two donors were included in the study, the extent to which the findings can be generalized is limited. Computational filtering was needed because FACS-sorted repertoires could contain abundant contaminating clonotypes from the bulk population. The secondary T-cell response was weaker than the primary response but faster, peaking on day 5 instead of day 15.

The sequencer was an Illumina NovaSeq 6000. TCR cDNA was made using 5'RACE template switching, a step that added a universal primer site and unique molecular identifiers. cDNA synthesis was primed from both the TCR alpha and TCR beta constant segments. Two PCR steps were used to amplify libraries, with sample barcodes and sequencing adapters being added in the second step. Libraries were sequenced on Illumina HiSeq 2500 (2x100 bp) or NovaSeq (2x150 bp). Per the authors' processing: MIGEC was used to demultiplex reads and collapse the reads into UMI consensus sequences, and MiXCR was used for V(D)J alignment. Clonotypes responding to the vaccine were identified with edgeR on replicate PBMC samples, with the criteria of FDR below 0.01 and a log2 fold change above 5 up to day 15. CD4 or CD8 identity was assigned to each bulk clonotype according to whether the clonotype was present at higher abundance in the sequenced CD4 repertoire or the sequenced CD8 repertoire. TCRdb's own reprocessing of the public reads used fastp at Q25 and MiXCR and kept productive beta chains. CDR3 protein duplicates are merged, each entry listing the most common genes and DNA. The V and J calls here are based on TCRdb, not the publication. The sample table lists a few hundred thousand distinct CDR3 sequences, 4.1% of them with a count of one. Clones ranked in the top ten supply just under 25% of the sample.

Worth noting for this clonotype: Its target antigen remains unknown. No base qualities exist here, and no much larger clone lies one base off it.

According to the study, the label for this sample's treatment or condition signals: live attenuated yellow fever vaccine strain. At each blood-draw timepoint, two biological replicates of bulk PBMCs were collected. PBMCs were isolated from peripheral blood using a standard Ficoll-Paque protocol. TriZol was used to extract RNA from bulk PBMCs, CD4 and CD8 fractions, and dextramer-positive and dextramer-negative fractions. Trimming costs V 3 bases and J 0 bases, and their ends lie 18 bases apart. The CDR3, from cysteine to phenylalanine, totals 18 residues. Left in the record is the CDR3 DNA by itself, 54 bases read in frame from the first base.

Source: PBMCs, taken 5 days after the yellow fever booster vaccination. Recombination joined TRBV12-3 or TRBV12-4 with TRBJ2-4, and TRBD2 may be the D gene, going by 5 matching bases. The origin of this receptor is a young man who received the YFV17D yellow fever vaccine. The DNA sequence is TGTGCCAGCAGTTTGGTGCGCCGAGGGCTTTTAGCCAAAAACATTCAGTACTTC. Its protein reads: CASSLVRRGLLAKNIQYF.